The T cell receptor beta chain under discussion was sequenced for a study of T-cell memory formation after mild COVID-19. TCRdb passed the 5' RACE reads through MiXCR, listing each CDR3 protein once. The sample has 350,000 or so distinct CDR3 sequences, approximately 22% seen once. The germline CDR1 and CDR2 sequences are MNHEY and SVGEGT. This CDR3 spans 13 amino acids. V dropped 8 bases and J dropped 4 bases, with 14 bases sitting between them. The J gene is TRBJ1-1, the V gene TRBV6-2 or TRBV6-3; D gene uncertain. What was sequenced was PBMCs or a T cell subset sorted from them (not recorded which). This TCR was sampled from a man in his late teens or twenties who had mild COVID-19 (a few samples of this study predate the infection). Cell type and time point are not known. The CDR3 is CASSFQVGTEAFF. As DNA, the CDR3 is TGTGCCAGCTCGTTCCAGGTGGGCACTGAAGCTTTCTTT.